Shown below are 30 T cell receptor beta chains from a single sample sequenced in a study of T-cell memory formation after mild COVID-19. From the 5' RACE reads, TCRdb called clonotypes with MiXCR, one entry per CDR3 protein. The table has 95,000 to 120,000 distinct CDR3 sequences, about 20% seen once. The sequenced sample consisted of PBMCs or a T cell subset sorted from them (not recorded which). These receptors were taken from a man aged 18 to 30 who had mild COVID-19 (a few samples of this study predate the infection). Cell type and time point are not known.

The CDR3, as DNA: TGTGCCAGCAGTTACGCCCTAGGAGGGCAAGAGACCCAGTACTTC. It codes for CASSYALGGQETQYF. The rearrangement links TRBV6-5 to TRBJ2-5; D is perhaps TRBD2 (6 bases). Looked up from germline, CDR1 is MNHEY and CDR2 is SVGAGI. The CDR3 has 15 residues. V lost 2 bases, J lost 2 bases, and 12 bases lay in between.

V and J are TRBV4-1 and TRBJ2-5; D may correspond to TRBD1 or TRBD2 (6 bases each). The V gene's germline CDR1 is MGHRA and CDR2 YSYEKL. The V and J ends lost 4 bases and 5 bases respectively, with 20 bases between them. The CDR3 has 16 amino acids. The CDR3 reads CASSRGGRSGTETQYF. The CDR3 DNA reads TGCGCCAGCAGCCGTGGGGGGCGATCTGGGACTGAGACCCAGTACTTC.

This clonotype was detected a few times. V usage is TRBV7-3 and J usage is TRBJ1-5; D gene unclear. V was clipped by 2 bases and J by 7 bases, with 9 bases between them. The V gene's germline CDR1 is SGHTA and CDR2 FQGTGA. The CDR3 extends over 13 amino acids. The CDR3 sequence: CASSLHGGQPQHF. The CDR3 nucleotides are TGTGCCAGCAGCTTACACGGCGGGCAGCCCCAGCATTTT.

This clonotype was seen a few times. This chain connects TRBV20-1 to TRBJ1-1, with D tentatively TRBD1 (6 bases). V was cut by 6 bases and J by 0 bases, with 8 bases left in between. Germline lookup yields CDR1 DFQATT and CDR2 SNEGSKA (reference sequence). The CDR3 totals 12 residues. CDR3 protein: CSAWTVNTEAFF. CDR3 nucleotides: TGCAGTGCGTGGACAGTGAACACTGAAGCTTTCTTT.

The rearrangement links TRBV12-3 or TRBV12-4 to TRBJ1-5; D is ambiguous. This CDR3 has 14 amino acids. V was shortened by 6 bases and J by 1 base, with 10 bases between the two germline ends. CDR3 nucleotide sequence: TGTGCCAGCAGGGAAAAGGGAAGCAATCAGCCCCAGCATTTT. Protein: CASREKGSNQPQHF.

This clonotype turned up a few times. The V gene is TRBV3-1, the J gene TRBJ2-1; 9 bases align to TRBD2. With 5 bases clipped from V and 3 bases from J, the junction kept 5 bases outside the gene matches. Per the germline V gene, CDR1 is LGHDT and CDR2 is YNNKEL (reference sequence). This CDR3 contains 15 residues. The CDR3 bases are TGTGCCAGCAGCTACCGACTAGCGGTCTACAATGAGCAGTTCTTC. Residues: CASSYRLAVYNEQFF.

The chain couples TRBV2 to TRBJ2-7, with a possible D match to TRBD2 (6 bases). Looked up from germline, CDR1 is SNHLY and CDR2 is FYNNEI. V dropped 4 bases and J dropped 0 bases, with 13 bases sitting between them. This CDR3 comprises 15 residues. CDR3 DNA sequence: TGTGCCAGCAGTGCGGGACTTACCTTCTCCTACGAGCAGTACTTC. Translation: CASSAGLTFSYEQYF.

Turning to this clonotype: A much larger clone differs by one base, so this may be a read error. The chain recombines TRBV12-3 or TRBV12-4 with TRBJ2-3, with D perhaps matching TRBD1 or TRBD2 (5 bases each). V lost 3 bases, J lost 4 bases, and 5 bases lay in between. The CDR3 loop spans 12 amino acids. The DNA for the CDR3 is TGTGCCAGCAGTTTGGGGGCAGATACGCAGTATTTT. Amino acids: CASSLGADTQYF.

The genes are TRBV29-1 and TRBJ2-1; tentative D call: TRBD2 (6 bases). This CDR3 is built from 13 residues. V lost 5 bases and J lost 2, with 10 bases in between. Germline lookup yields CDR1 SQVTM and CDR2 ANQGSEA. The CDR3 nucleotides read TGCAGCGTTCGCGGGATGACCTACAATGAGCAGTTCTTC. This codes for CSVRGMTYNEQFF.

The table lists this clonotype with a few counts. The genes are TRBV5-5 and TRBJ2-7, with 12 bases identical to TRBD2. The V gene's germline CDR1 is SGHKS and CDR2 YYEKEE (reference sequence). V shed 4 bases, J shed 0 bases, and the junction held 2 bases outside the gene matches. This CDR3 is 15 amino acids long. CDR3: CASSGLAGISYEQYF. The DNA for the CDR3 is TGTGCCAGCAGCGGACTAGCGGGGATCTCCTACGAGCAGTACTTC.

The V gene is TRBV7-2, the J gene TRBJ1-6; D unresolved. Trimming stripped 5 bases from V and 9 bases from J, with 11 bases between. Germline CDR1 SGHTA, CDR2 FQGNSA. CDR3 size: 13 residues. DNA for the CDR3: TGTGCCAGCAGCCCTGTGGGGAGTTCACCCCTCCACTTT. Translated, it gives CASSPVGSSPLHF.

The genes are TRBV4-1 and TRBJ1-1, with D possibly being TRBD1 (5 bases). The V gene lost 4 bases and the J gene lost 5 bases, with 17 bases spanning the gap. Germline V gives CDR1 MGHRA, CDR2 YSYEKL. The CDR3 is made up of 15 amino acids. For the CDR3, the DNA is TGCGCCAGCAGCCCATATCCCGGGAGGGGAACTGAAGCTTTCTTT. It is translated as CASSPYPGRGTEAFF.

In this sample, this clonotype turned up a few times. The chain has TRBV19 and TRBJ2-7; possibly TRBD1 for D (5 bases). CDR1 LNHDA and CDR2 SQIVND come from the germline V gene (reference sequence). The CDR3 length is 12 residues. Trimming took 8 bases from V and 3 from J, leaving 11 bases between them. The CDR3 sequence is CASANQGYEQYF. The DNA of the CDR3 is TGTGCCAGTGCTAACCAGGGCTACGAGCAGTACTTC.

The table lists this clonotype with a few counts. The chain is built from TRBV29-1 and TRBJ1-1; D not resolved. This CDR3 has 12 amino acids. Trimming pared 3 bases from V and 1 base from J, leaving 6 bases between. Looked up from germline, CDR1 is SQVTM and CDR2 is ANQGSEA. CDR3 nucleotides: TGCAGCGTTGATATAAGGAACACTGAAGCTTTCTTT. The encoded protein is CSVDIRNTEAFF.

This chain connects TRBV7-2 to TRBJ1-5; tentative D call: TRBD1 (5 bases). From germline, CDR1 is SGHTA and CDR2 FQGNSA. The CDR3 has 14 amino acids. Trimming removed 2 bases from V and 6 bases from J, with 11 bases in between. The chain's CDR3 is CASSLMGLRQPQHF. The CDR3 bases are TGTGCCAGCAGCTTAATGGGACTTCGTCAGCCCCAGCATTTT.

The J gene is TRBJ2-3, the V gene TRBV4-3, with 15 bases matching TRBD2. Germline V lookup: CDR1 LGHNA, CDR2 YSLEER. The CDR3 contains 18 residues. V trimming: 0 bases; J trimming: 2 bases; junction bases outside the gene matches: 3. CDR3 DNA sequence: TGCGCCAGCAGCCAAGAAGGGACTAGCGGGGGGAACACAGATACGCAGTATTTT. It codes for CASSQEGTSGGNTDTQYF.

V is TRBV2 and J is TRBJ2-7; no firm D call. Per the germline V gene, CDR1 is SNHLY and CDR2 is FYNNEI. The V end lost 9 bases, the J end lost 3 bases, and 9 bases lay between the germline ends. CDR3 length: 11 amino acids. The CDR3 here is CASKQSYEQYV. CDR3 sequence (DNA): TGTGCCAGTAAACAGAGCTACGAGCAGTACGTC.

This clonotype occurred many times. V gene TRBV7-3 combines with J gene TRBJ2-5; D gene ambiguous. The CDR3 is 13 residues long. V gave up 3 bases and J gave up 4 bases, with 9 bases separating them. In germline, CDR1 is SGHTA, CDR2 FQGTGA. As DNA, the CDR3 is TGTGCCAGCAGCTTGACCGTGGGAGAGACCCAGTACTTC. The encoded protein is CASSLTVGETQYF.

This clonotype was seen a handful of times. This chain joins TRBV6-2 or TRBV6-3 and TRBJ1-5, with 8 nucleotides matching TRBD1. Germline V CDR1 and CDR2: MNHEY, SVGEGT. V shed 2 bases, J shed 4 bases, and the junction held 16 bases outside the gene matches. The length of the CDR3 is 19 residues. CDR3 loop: CASSYVDRVDVTTNQPQHF. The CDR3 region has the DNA TGTGCCAGCAGTTACGTGGACAGGGTTGACGTAACCACTAATCAGCCCCAGCATTTT.

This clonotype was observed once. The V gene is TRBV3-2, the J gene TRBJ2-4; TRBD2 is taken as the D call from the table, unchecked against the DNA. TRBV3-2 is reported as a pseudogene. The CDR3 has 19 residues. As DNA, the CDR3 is TGTGCCAGCAGCCAAGTGCCAGCGGGGGACCTCCTAGCCAAAAACATTCAGTACTTC. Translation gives CASSQVPAGDLLAKNIQYF.

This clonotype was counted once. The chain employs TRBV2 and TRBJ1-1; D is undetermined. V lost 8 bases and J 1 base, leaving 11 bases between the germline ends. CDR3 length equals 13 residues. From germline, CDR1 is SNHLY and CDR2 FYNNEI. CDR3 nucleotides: TGTGCCAGCGCCTGGCCAGGGAACACTGAAGCTTTCTTT. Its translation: CASAWPGNTEAFF.

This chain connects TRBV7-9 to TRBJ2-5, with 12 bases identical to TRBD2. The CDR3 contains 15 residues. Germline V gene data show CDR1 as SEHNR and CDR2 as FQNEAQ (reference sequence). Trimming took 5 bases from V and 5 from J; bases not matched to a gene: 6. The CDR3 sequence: CASSAWTSGKETQYF. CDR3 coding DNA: TGTGCCAGCAGCGCCTGGACTAGCGGGAAGGAGACCCAGTACTTC.

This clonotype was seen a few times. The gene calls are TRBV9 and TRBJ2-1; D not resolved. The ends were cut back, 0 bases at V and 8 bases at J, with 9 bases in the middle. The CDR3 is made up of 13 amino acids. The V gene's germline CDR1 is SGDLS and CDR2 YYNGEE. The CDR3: CASSVVPSDEQFF. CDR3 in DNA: TGTGCCAGCAGCGTAGTTCCCTCCGATGAGCAGTTCTTC. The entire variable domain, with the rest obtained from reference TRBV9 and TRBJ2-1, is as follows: DSGVTQTPKHLITATGQRVTLRCSPRSGDLSVYWYQQSLDQGLQFLIQYYNGEERAKGNILERFSAQQFPDLHSELNLSSLELGDSALYFCASSVVPSDEQFFGPGTRLTVL.

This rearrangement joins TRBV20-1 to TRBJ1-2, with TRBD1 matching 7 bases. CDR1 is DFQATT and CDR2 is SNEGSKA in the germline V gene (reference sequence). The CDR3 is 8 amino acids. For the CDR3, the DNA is TGCAGCACAGGGGACTACACCTTC. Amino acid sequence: CSTGDYTF.

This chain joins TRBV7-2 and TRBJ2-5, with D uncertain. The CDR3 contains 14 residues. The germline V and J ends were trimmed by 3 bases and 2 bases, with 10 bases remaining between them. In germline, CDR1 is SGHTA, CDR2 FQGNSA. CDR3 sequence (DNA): TGTGCCAGCAGCTTTGGTGGACCACAAGAGACCCAGTACTTC. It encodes CASSFGGPQETQYF.

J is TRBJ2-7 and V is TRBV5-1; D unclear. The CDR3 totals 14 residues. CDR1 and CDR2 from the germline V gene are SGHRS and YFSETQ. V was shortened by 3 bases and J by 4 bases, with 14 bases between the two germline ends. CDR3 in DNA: TGCGCCAGCAGCTCTGTCTCCGTCACTTACGAGCAGTACTTC. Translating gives CASSSVSVTYEQYF.

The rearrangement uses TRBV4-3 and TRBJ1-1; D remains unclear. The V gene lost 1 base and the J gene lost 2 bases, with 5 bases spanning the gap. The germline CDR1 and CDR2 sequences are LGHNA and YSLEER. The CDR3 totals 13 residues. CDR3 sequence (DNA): TGCGCCAGCAGCCAAGCTAGAAACACTGAAGCTTTCTTT. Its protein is CASSQARNTEAFF.

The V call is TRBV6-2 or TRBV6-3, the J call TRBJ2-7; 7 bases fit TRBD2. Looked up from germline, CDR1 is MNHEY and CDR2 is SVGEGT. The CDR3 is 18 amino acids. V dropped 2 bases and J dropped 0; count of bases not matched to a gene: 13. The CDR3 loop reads CASSYELLRGEISYEQYF. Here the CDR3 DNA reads TGTGCCAGCAGTTACGAACTCCTACGGGGGGAGATCTCCTACGAGCAGTACTTC.

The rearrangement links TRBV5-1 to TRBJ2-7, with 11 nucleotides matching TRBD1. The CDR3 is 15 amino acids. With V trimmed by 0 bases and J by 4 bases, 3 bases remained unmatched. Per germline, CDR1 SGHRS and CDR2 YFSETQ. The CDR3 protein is CASSLGTGGWYEQYF. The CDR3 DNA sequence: TGCGCCAGCAGCTTGGGGACAGGGGGCTGGTACGAGCAGTACTTC.

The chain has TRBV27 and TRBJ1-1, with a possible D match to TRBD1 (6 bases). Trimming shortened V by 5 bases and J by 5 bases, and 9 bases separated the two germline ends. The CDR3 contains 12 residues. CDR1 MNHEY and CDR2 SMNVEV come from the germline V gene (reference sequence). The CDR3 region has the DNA TGTGCCAGCAGTCCTCAGGGGACTGAAGCTTTCTTT. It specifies CASSPQGTEAFF.